This T cell receptor beta chain stems from a study of immune evolution from preneoplasia to lung adenocarcinoma. Overall study results and limits: Top clone share appeared to fall from AAH through AIS, MIA, adenocarcinoma.

The CDR3 totals 13 residues. Trimming shortened V by 4 bases and J by 5 bases, and 11 bases separated the two germline ends. Germline values: CDR1 SEHNR, CDR2 FQNEAQ (reference sequence). Assay used: immunoSEQ multiplex PCR; TCRdb lists only in-frame clones, some missing. This table holds approximately 26,000 clones, roughly 74% found once. Nucleic acids came from premalignant or tumor cells enriched by macro-dissection. This clone has only a few counts. Its antigen is unidentified. The chain uses TRBV7-9 and TRBJ1-1; D is ambiguous. The clonotype was recovered from a person between 60 and 69 years old with invasive lung adenocarcinoma. Some clones in this sample may be carry-over from other donors' samples. Sequenced sample: FFPE invasive lung adenocarcinoma tissue. CDR3 sequence (DNA): TGTGCCAGCAGCTCAGATGCTAGGACTGAAGCTTTCTTT. Amino acid sequence: CASSSDARTEAFF.